These 4 T cell receptor beta chains were all obtained from the same sample, sequenced in a study of control samples from healthy donors and cancer patients. Some clones are missing from TCRdb's copy, which holds only in-frame ones; the method was immunoSEQ multiplex PCR. The sample has 110,000 to 150,000 clones; 91% are singletons. The sample consisted of blood. These receptors were taken from a man aged 18 to 35 in good health.

With respect to this clone: This sample includes further DNA sequences coding for the same CDR3. The chain links TRBV18 to TRBJ2-7, with D hard to call. CDR1 is KGHSH, CDR2 LQKENI, per germline. Trimming left V 0 bases short and J 2 bases short, with 8 bases between. The CDR3 has 14 residues. CDR3 amino acids: CASSPPVGTYEQYF. DNA for the CDR3: TGTGCCAGCTCACCACCGGTCGGAACCTACGAGCAGTACTTC.

This clone was counted only a few times. The V call is TRBV3-1 (or the pseudogene TRBV3-2), the J call TRBJ1-1; D not certain. The V gene lost 0 bases and the J gene lost 3 bases, with 5 bases spanning the gap. Per the germline V gene, CDR1 is LGHDT and CDR2 is YNNKEL (reference sequence). The CDR3 loop spans 13 amino acids. The DNA of the CDR3 is TGTGCCAGCAGCCAAGAACGTGACACTGAAGCTTTCTTT. It encodes CASSQERDTEAFF.

The chain recombines TRBV27 with TRBJ2-1; tentatively, D is TRBD2 (6 bases). The V and J ends lost 3 bases and 5 bases respectively, with 8 bases between them. Germline CDR1 is MNHEY and CDR2 is SMNVEV (reference sequence). CDR3 length: 13 amino acids. The CDR3 DNA reads TGTGCCAGCAGTTTTTCGGGAGACAATGAGCAGTTCTTC. Translating gives CASSFSGDNEQFF.

The rearrangement links TRBV2 to TRBJ2-3; the D is unclear. V was pared by 4 bases and J by 2 bases, with 10 bases between. CDR3 length equals 14 residues. Germline V lookup: CDR1 SNHLY, CDR2 FYNNEI. In nucleotides, the CDR3 is TGTGCCAGCAGTGCACGGACCACCACAGATACGCAGTATTTT. This gives the protein CASSARTTTDTQYF.